This entry lists 16 T cell receptor beta chains sequenced from one sample in a study of CD8 T cells in ankylosing spondylitis. General observations from the study: There was a TCR beta motif, made of fewer than 10 highly homologous variants, that appeared characteristic of ankylosing spondylitis blood.

Antigen specificity for these receptors is unknown. MiXCR was run by TCRdb on the 5' RACE reads, yielding one entry per CDR3 protein. The table lists over 700,000 distinct CDR3 sequences, around 17% of them singletons, with about 20% in the top ten. Sequencing input: blood, either unsorted or a sorted T cell fraction (not recorded which). Receptors originate from a male donor with ankylosing spondylitis.

The V gene is TRBV7-8, the J gene TRBJ1-2; TRBD1 is a possible D gene (5 bases). Trimming left V 4 bases short and J 4 bases short, with 19 bases between. CDR3 size: 16 residues. The germline CDR1 and CDR2 sequences are SGHVS and FQNEAQ. The DNA for the CDR3 is TGTGCCAGCAGCTCGAGGGGCGTCCAAGTTACCTATGGCTACACCTTC. This encodes CASSSRGVQVTYGYTF.

The V call is TRBV25-1, the J call TRBJ1-3; D remains ambiguous. The germline gives CDR1 MGHDK, CDR2 SYGVNS. The CDR3 consists of 13 residues. Trimming took off 4 bases at V and 0 bases at J, with 4 bases between the two ends. CDR3 in DNA: TGTGCCAGCAGTGGGACCTCTGGAAACACCATATATTTT. It is translated as CASSGTSGNTIYF. The whole variable domain, filled in from reference TRBV25-1 and TRBJ1-3, reads EADIYQTPRYLVIGTGKKITLECSQTMGHDKMYWYQQDPGMELHLIHYSYGVNSTEKGDLSSESTVSRIRTEHFPLTLESARPSHTSQYLCASSGTSGNTIYFGEGSWLTVV.

J is TRBJ2-1 and V is TRBV20-1; D gene ambiguous. The germline gives CDR1 DFQATT, CDR2 SNEGSKA (reference sequence). The germline V and J ends were trimmed by 8 bases and 0 bases, with 11 bases remaining between them. The CDR3 is 13 residues long. CDR3 residues: CSFFSGSYNEQFF. The DNA for the CDR3 is TGCAGTTTCTTTAGTGGCTCCTACAATGAGCAGTTCTTC.

The V call is TRBV21-1, the J call TRBJ2-7; TRBD2 is the table's D call, not checked against the DNA. TRBV21-1 represents a pseudogene. CDR3 length: 20 amino acids. The CDR3 DNA reads as TGTGCCAGCAGCACCCCGAGACTAGCGGGAAGCCTGGGGCCTGCCTACGAGCAGTACTTC. Translated, it gives CASSTPRLAGSLGPAYEQYF.

The chain carries TRBV7-2 and TRBJ2-1; TRBD2 aligns across 8 bases. V dropped 1 base and J dropped 2; count of bases not matched to a gene: 4. The CDR3 loop spans 16 amino acids. CDR1 and CDR2 (germline): SGHTA, FQGNSA. The CDR3: CASSLEGRGAYNEQFF. CDR3 nucleotides: TGTGCCAGCAGCTTAGAGGGGCGGGGGGCCTACAATGAGCAGTTCTTC.

This chain connects TRBV4-1 to TRBJ2-1, with 8 bases identical to TRBD2. In germline, CDR1 is MGHRA, CDR2 YSYEKL. The CDR3 covers 14 residues. Trimming at V came to 1 base and at J to 5 bases, leaving 1 base not matched to a gene. CDR3 sequence: CASSQVRGDNEQFF. The CDR3, as DNA: TGCGCCAGCAGCCAAGTGCGGGGGGACAATGAGCAGTTCTTC.

The chain recombines TRBV4-2 with TRBJ2-7, with D possibly matching TRBD2 (5 bases). Germline CDR1 reads LGHNA; CDR2 reads YNFKEQ. Trimming cost V 0 bases and J 11 bases, with 17 bases left between them. The CDR3 totals 14 residues. DNA of the CDR3: TGTGCCAGCAGCCAAGATTTCCCCCCACTAGTGAAGTACTTC. Its translation is CASSQDFPPLVKYF.

The chain couples TRBV24-1 to TRBJ2-1; TRBD1 agrees at 9 bases. Germline V CDR1 and CDR2: KGHDR, SFDVKD. J gave up 0 bases and V 4 bases, and 9 bases lay outside the gene matches. There are 18 residues in the CDR3. CDR3 sequence (DNA): TGTGCCACCAGTGACCTACCGGGACAGGGAAGCTCCTACAATGAGCAGTTCTTC. Translation gives CATSDLPGQGSSYNEQFF.

The chain recombines TRBV4-1 with TRBJ1-5; 8 nucleotides align to TRBD1. CDR1 and CDR2 from the germline V gene are MGHRA and YSYEKL. The CDR3 is 19 amino acids. V was pared by 0 bases and J by 5 bases, with 15 bases of the junction left unmatched. The CDR3 coding sequence is TGCGCCAGCAGCCAAGATCCCCTCTCGGGCGGACAGGGCTATCAGCCCCAGCATTTT. Translation gives CASSQDPLSGGQGYQPQHF.

This clonotype has only a few counts. V is TRBV11-2 and J is TRBJ2-3; 8 nucleotides align to TRBD2. The CDR3 runs 16 residues. The germline CDR1 and CDR2 sequences are SGHAT and FQNNGV. The V gene end was trimmed by 5 bases and the J gene end by 3 bases; junction bases not matched to a gene: 10. The CDR3 region is CASSRARAGGTDTQYF. The DNA of the CDR3 is TGTGCCAGCAGCCGGGCCAGGGCGGGGGGAACAGATACGCAGTATTTT.

This clonotype was seen a single time. The chain uses TRBV7-9 and TRBJ1-6; D unclear. Deletions cut 4 bases from V and 13 bases from J, with 17 bases between. This CDR3 has 14 amino acids. From germline, CDR1 is SEHNR and CDR2 FQNEAQ (reference sequence). CDR3 sequence reads: CASSSYSSSNPLHF. In DNA, the CDR3 is TGTGCCAGCAGCTCCTACTCCAGTTCCAATCCCCTCCACTTT.

This clonotype was counted only a few times. The chain recombines TRBV5-6 with TRBJ2-3; D unresolved. CDR1 is SGHDT, CDR2 YYEEEE, per germline. This CDR3 contains 12 residues. Deletions cut 1 base from V and 7 bases from J, with 7 bases between. The CDR3 spells CASSLNSNTQYF. CDR3 coding DNA: TGTGCCAGCAGCTTGAATTCAAATACGCAGTATTTT.

A few counts support this clonotype. The chain links TRBV20-1 to TRBJ1-2; D ambiguous. CDR1 is DFQATT and CDR2 is SNEGSKA in the germline V gene (reference sequence). Between the trimmed V and J ends, which lost 3 bases and 8 bases, there was a span of 22 bases. The CDR3 loop spans 15 amino acids. CDR3 amino acids: CSASPDPVGIGGYTF. CDR3 nucleotides: TGCAGTGCTAGCCCAGACCCGGTAGGGATAGGAGGCTACACCTTC.

This clonotype was seen just once. The chain joins TRBV10-3 to TRBJ1-1, with D unclear. The CDR3 spans 17 residues. The V end lost 0 bases, the J end lost 4 bases, and 18 bases lay between the germline ends. Germline assignment: CDR1 ENHRY and CDR2 SYGVKD. The CDR3 is CAISESPGRWDSTEAFF. The CDR3 coding sequence is TGTGCCATCAGTGAGTCCCCGGGGAGGTGGGATTCCACTGAAGCTTTCTTT.

The chain carries TRBV6-5 and TRBJ1-2; maybe TRBD1 (6 bases). Germline CDR1 is MNHEY and CDR2 is SVGAGI. The CDR3 sequence is 13 residues long. V lost 4 bases and J lost 4, with 10 bases in between. The CDR3 DNA follows: TGTGCCAGCAGTTCTACAGGGACCTATGGCTACACCTTC. Amino acids: CASSSTGTYGYTF.

This clonotype was seen many times. CDR3 DNA sequence: TGCGCCAGCAGCCCCGGACCCCAGAACACTGAAGCTTTCTTT. It encodes CASSPGPQNTEAFF. The chain carries TRBV4-1 and TRBJ1-1; D is unclear. This CDR3 comprises 14 residues. V shed 4 bases and J shed 1 base, with 10 bases lying between them. Germline lookup yields CDR1 MGHRA and CDR2 YSYEKL.